Shown below are 25 T cell receptor beta chains from a single sample sequenced in a study of regulatory T cells in long-lasting Graves disease. Noted time point: newly diagnosed GD, antithyroid drugs for less than 3 months. From RNA extracted from PBMCs, the TCR library was made. iRepertoire HTBI primers and Arm-PCR of CDR3 regions built TCR beta libraries. TCRdb recomputed calls from the multiplex PCR reads with MiXCR, one row per CDR3 protein. The top ten clones hold around 10% of a sample with roughly 500,000 distinct CDR3 sequences, approximately 12% of them seen once. Separately, the same data were catalogued under a study of T cells in Graves' hyperthyroidism and ophthalmopathy.

Sequences were derived from peripheral blood mononuclear cells (PBMCs), sampled at new diagnosis, from a patient treated with antithyroid drugs. Receptor source: a woman aged 25-40 years with Graves disease.

This clonotype was seen ten or more times. An end of the junction differs from the germline gene, which may be a read error. This chain connects TRBV10-1 to TRBJ1-5, with D possibly matching TRBD1 (5 bases). Germline values: CDR1 WNHNN, CDR2 SYGVQD (reference sequence). This CDR3 contains 13 residues. The CDR3 protein is CASSESGNQPQHF. The DNA for the CDR3 is TGTGCCAGCAGTGAATCAGGGAATCAGCCCCAGCATTTT.

In this sample, this clonotype turned up a few times. This sequence joins TRBV9 and TRBJ2-4; 10 nucleotides line up with TRBD2. Germline V gene lookup returns CDR1 SGDLS and CDR2 YYNGEE. The V and J ends lost 0 bases and 6 bases, in that order; junction bases with no gene match: 3. This CDR3 is 15 amino acids long. CDR3 amino acids: CASSVGAGGRNIQYF. CDR3 nucleotide sequence: TGTGCCAGCAGCGTAGGAGCGGGAGGGAGAAACATTCAGTACTTC.

The table lists this clonotype with many counts. The chain joins TRBV3-1 to TRBJ2-3, with a weak D call TRBD2 (5 bases). Deletions cut 5 bases from V and 0 bases from J, with 15 bases between. Germline-derived CDR1 and CDR2 are LGHDT and YNNKEL (reference sequence). This CDR3 has 16 amino acids. CDR3 loop: CASSELVASSTDTQYF. Written as DNA, the CDR3 is TGTGCCAGCAGCGAACTAGTTGCGTCTAGCACAGATACGCAGTATTTT.

The sample holds a few counts of this clonotype. It differs at one base from a far larger clone, so likely a read error. The rearrangement joins TRBV28 to TRBJ2-7; 7 bases fit TRBD1. V shed 3 bases and J 7 bases; nucleotides not matched to a gene: 15. CDR3 size: 16 residues. Per the germline V gene, CDR1 is MDHEN and CDR2 is SYDVKM. The CDR3 loop is CASSFGEGQPYNEQYF. DNA for the CDR3: TGTGCCAGCAGTTTCGGAGAGGGACAGCCGTACAATGAGCAGTACTTC.

Many counts were recorded for this clonotype. This chain links TRBV7-9 with TRBJ2-2; 9 bases agree with TRBD1. This CDR3 is 15 amino acids long. Germline V lookup: CDR1 SEHNR, CDR2 FQNEAQ (reference sequence). Trimming cost V 5 bases and J 4 bases; bases outside gene matches: 5. CDR3 bases: TGTGCCAGCAGCCAGGGACAGGGTGGCACCGGGGAGCTGTTTTTT. The encoded protein is CASSQGQGGTGELFF.

This clonotype was seen ten or more times. This sequence joins TRBV3-1 and TRBJ2-4; tentative D call: TRBD1 (5 bases). This CDR3 has 13 residues. CDR1 and CDR2 (germline): LGHDT, YNNKEL (reference sequence). The germline V and J ends were trimmed by 0 bases and 7 bases, with 7 bases remaining between them. CDR3 region: CASSQDSGNIQYF. The CDR3 DNA follows: TGTGCCAGCAGCCAAGATTCAGGGAACATTCAGTACTTC.

This CDR3 is CARGGGGQETQYF. The DNA of the CDR3 is TGTGCCAGGGGGGGCGGGGGGCAAGAGACCCAGTACTTC. The chain couples TRBV19 to TRBJ2-5; TRBD2 agrees at 8 bases. CDR1 is LNHDA, CDR2 SQIVND, per germline (reference sequence). The V segment lost 9 bases and the J segment 2 bases; nucleotides outside the gene matches: 5. The CDR3 runs 13 residues.

This clonotype was seen a handful of times. The chain carries TRBV5-1 and TRBJ2-7; D is unclear. V was shortened by 4 bases and J by 6 bases, with 17 bases between the two germline ends. Germline V lookup: CDR1 SGHRS, CDR2 YFSETQ. This CDR3 spans 14 amino acids. The DNA of the CDR3 is TGCGCCAGCAGCAAGGACGCAGTGGGCTCCGAGCAGTACTTC. Amino acids: CASSKDAVGSEQYF.

Many counts were recorded for this clonotype. The CDR3, as DNA: TGTGCCAGCAGTGGGACAGGGGAAAGGAATCAGCCCCAGCATTTT. This sequence encodes CASSGTGERNQPQHF. This chain joins TRBV2 and TRBJ1-5; TRBD1 matches at 9 bases. From germline, CDR1 is SNHLY and CDR2 FYNNEI. V shed 4 bases, J shed 4 bases, and the junction held 5 bases outside the gene matches. CDR3 size: 15 residues.

This clonotype turned up a few times. This sequence joins TRBV19 and TRBJ2-1; TRBD1 aligns across 9 bases. Germline V CDR1 and CDR2: LNHDA, SQIVND (reference sequence). The V gene end was trimmed by 3 bases and the J gene end by 0 bases; junction bases not matched to a gene: 9. This CDR3 is built from 18 residues. The DNA for the CDR3 is TGTGCCAGTAGTATTACAGGGGGCCAAACCAGCTCCTACAATGAGCAGTTCTTC. Amino acid sequence: CASSITGGQTSSYNEQFF.

Ten or more counts support this clonotype. V usage is TRBV20-1 and J usage is TRBJ1-2; 8 bases map to TRBD1. From germline, CDR1 is DFQATT and CDR2 SNEGSKA (reference sequence). The CDR3 consists of 16 residues. The V segment lost 2 bases and the J segment 4 bases; nucleotides outside the gene matches: 12. As DNA, the CDR3 is TGCAGTGCTAGAACCAGATACGACAGGGGACTCTATGGCTACACCTTC. It specifies CSARTRYDRGLYGYTF.

This clonotype was observed a handful of times. The rearrangement joins TRBV20-1 to TRBJ2-6; 9 nucleotides match TRBD1. The germline V gene has CDR1 DFQATT and CDR2 SNEGSKA (reference sequence). V lost 7 bases to trimming and J lost 0 bases; unmatched junction nucleotides: 7. This CDR3 has 16 amino acids. CDR3 sequence reads: CSVPGQGPSGANVLTF. CDR3 nucleotide sequence: TGCAGTGTTCCGGGACAGGGACCCTCTGGGGCCAACGTCCTGACTTTC.

This clonotype was detected many times. V gene TRBV5-5 combines with J gene TRBJ1-1; weak D call: TRBD1 (5 bases). This CDR3 comprises 14 residues. Germline V lookup: CDR1 SGHKS, CDR2 YYEKEE (reference sequence). Trimming stripped 3 bases from V and 1 base from J, with 10 bases between. The CDR3 region has the DNA TGTGCCAGCAGCTATAGGGGTGAGAACACTGAAGCTTTCTTT. As protein: CASSYRGENTEAFF.

The chain couples TRBV20-1 to TRBJ2-1; D possibly corresponds to TRBD2 (5 bases). Germline lookup yields CDR1 DFQATT and CDR2 SNEGSKA (reference sequence). Trimming shortened V by 4 bases and J by 0 bases, and 10 bases separated the two germline ends. The CDR3 covers 14 residues. CDR3 region: CSAKERNSYNEQFF. CDR3 DNA: TGCAGTGCTAAGGAGCGGAACTCCTACAATGAGCAGTTCTTC.

This clonotype has at least ten counts. CDR3 amino acids: CASTHRRVEGYTF. CDR3 nucleotides: TGTGCCAGTACTCACCGGAGGGTTGAAGGCTACACCTTC. The chain links TRBV19 to TRBJ1-2; no clear D. From germline, CDR1 is LNHDA and CDR2 SQIVND (reference sequence). There are 13 residues in the CDR3. V dropped 7 bases and J dropped 8 bases, with 17 bases sitting between them. The variable domain in full, with the rest retrieved from reference TRBV19 and TRBJ1-2, is DGGITQSPKYLFRKEGQNVTLSCEQNLNHDAMYWYRQDPGQGLRLIYYSQIVNDFQKGDIAEGYSVSREKKESFPLTVTSAQKNPTAFYLCASTHRRVEGYTFGSGTRLTVV.

This clonotype appeared many times. V usage is TRBV30 and J usage is TRBJ2-4, with 8 bases identical to TRBD1. V shed 2 bases and J 4 bases; nucleotides not matched to a gene: 4. The CDR3 length is 14 residues. CDR1 is GTSNPN, CDR2 SVGIG, per germline (reference sequence). CDR3 in DNA: TGTGCCTGGAGTCCCTGGACAGGGAAAAACATTCAGTACTTC. Translation gives CAWSPWTGKNIQYF. The full variable domain, rest sourced from reference TRBV30 and TRBJ2-4, is SQTIHQWPATLVQPVGSPLSLECTVEGTSNPNLYWYRQAAGRGLQLLFYSVGIGQISSEVPQNLSASRPQDRQFILSSKKLLLSDSGFYLCAWSPWTGKNIQYFGAGTRLSVL.

V usage is TRBV6-9 and J usage is TRBJ1-5, with D possibly matching TRBD1 (5 bases). V was shortened by 3 bases and J by 7 bases, with 19 bases between the two germline ends. The CDR3 runs 16 residues. The V gene's germline CDR1 is MNHGY and CDR2 SVAAGI. CDR3 in amino acids: CASSYGERGNSQPQHF. In DNA, the CDR3 is TGTGCCAGCAGTTACGGGGAGAGGGGTAATAGCCAGCCCCAGCATTTT.

At least ten counts were recorded for this clonotype. The gene calls are TRBV12-3 or TRBV12-4 and TRBJ2-7, with D unresolved. The CDR3 loop spans 13 amino acids. Trimming removed 3 bases from V and 3 bases from J, with 9 bases in between. The chain's CDR3 is CASSFEVYYEQYF. In DNA form, the CDR3 reads TGTGCCAGCAGTTTTGAGGTTTACTACGAGCAGTACTTC.

J is TRBJ2-7 and V is TRBV19; D possibly corresponds to TRBD2 (5 bases). The CDR3 totals 13 residues. Trimming stripped 0 bases from V and 5 bases from J, with 8 bases between. Germline V gives CDR1 LNHDA, CDR2 SQIVND (reference sequence). As DNA, the CDR3 is TGTGCCAGTAGTATAGAACACGGGAACGAGCAGTACTTC. Residues: CASSIEHGNEQYF.

The chain combines TRBV12-3 or TRBV12-4 with TRBJ2-7; weak D call: TRBD2 (5 bases). The germline V and J ends were trimmed by 6 bases and 4 bases, with 10 bases remaining between them. The CDR3 has 12 amino acids. The DNA of the CDR3 is TGTGCCAGCAGGAGGGAACAGTACGAGCAGTACTTC. This gives the protein CASRREQYEQYF.

The sample holds a few counts of this clonotype. A much larger clonotype is one base distant, so this may be a read error. V gene TRBV7-2 combines with J gene TRBJ2-7; D unclear. The germline V gene encodes CDR1 SGHTA and CDR2 FQGNSA. The CDR3 has 11 residues. The CDR3 nucleotides are TGTGCCAACAGCAAGATATACGAGCAGTACTTC. Its protein product is CANSKIYEQYF.

This clonotype has a handful of counts. The CDR3 nucleotides are TGCGCCAGCAGCCGCACGCTAGCGGACTACGAGCAGTACTTC. Translation: CASSRTLADYEQYF. The J gene is TRBJ2-7, the V gene TRBV4-3, with 7 bases fitting TRBD2. The CDR3 loop spans 14 amino acids. Germline V gene data show CDR1 as LGHNA and CDR2 as YSLEER. The trim removed 4 bases at V and 3 bases at J, leaving 6 bases unmatched.

The chain couples TRBV4-2 to TRBJ2-3; D may correspond to TRBD1 or TRBD2 (5 bases each). The length of the CDR3 is 14 residues. With 3 bases removed from V and 4 bases from J, the gap between germline ends came to 11 bases. Germline CDR1 and CDR2: LGHNA and YNFKEQ. CDR3 region: CASSHGGSSDTQYF. The CDR3 DNA follows: TGTGCCAGCAGCCATGGGGGAAGTTCAGATACGCAGTATTTT.

This clonotype appeared many times. V usage is TRBV2 and J usage is TRBJ1-2; D call uncertain. CDR1 and CDR2 from the germline V gene are SNHLY and FYNNEI. Trimming pared 6 bases from V and 2 bases from J, leaving 13 bases between. The CDR3 totals 14 residues. The CDR3 sequence: CASSRKEFNYGYTF. The CDR3 DNA follows: TGTGCCAGCAGCCGCAAGGAGTTCAACTATGGCTACACCTTC.

There are many counts of this clonotype. This chain connects TRBV28 to TRBJ2-1; 16 bases map to TRBD2. This CDR3 comprises 16 residues. Per germline, CDR1 MDHEN and CDR2 SYDVKM. Unmatched junction bases numbered 9, after V lost 4 bases and J lost 12 bases. The CDR3 DNA reads TGTGCCAGCAGTTCCTCCGGGACTAGCGGGAGGGTACGGCAGTTCTTC. Translation: CASSSSGTSGRVRQFF.